The 25 T cell receptor beta chains below were found in one sample sequenced in a study of cytomegalovirus exposure and HLA in healthy donors. The PCR made use of 60 Vbeta and 13 Jbeta primers. Clones were sequenced by immunoSEQ multiplex PCR, and TCRdb holds only the in-frame ones, with some missing. This table holds tens of thousands of clones, about three quarters found once. The sample consisted of PBMCs. These receptors all stem from a male donor in good health and CMV-seropositive.

The genes are TRBV9 and TRBJ2-3; D unclear. V was pared by 4 bases and J by 6 bases, with 9 bases between. There are 12 residues in the CDR3. The germline V gene encodes CDR1 SGDLS and CDR2 YYNGEE. CDR3 residues: CASSRWSDTQYF. The CDR3 DNA sequence: TGTGCCAGCAGCCGGTGGTCCGATACGCAGTATTTT.

The chain joins TRBV14 to TRBJ2-7, with D perhaps TRBD2 (6 bases). The CDR3 is made up of 15 amino acids. Germline CDR1 and CDR2: SGHDN and FVKESK. The ends were cut back, 3 bases at V and 0 bases at J, with 12 bases in the middle. CDR3 bases: TGTGCCAGCAGCCAGGGGAGCGGGTTCTCCTACGAGCAGTACTTC. Protein: CASSQGSGFSYEQYF.

CDR3 in amino acids: CATSRDQGSGANVLTF. CDR3 in DNA: TGTGCCACCAGCAGAGATCAGGGATCCGGGGCCAACGTCCTGACTTTC. The chain recombines TRBV15 with TRBJ2-6; tentative D call: TRBD1 (5 bases). CDR3 size: 16 residues. With 0 bases removed from V and 4 bases from J, the gap between germline ends came to 10 bases. Germline assignment: CDR1 LNHNV and CDR2 YYDKDF (reference sequence).

The chain is built from TRBV28 and TRBJ1-2; D is unresolved. The V gene lost 3 bases and the J gene lost 10 bases, with 15 bases spanning the gap. The CDR3 length is 13 residues. Per germline, CDR1 MDHEN and CDR2 SYDVKM. This CDR3 reads CASSFSGARDYTF. The DNA for the CDR3 is TGTGCCAGCAGTTTTTCCGGAGCACGCGACTACACCTTC.

This chain's CDR3 is CASSPRATGWVEKLFF. CDR3 bases: TGTGCCAGCTCACCACGTGCGACAGGCTGGGTTGAAAAACTGTTTTTT. The rearrangement uses TRBV18 and TRBJ1-4, with TRBD1 as a possible D gene (6 bases). The CDR3 is made up of 16 amino acids. V lost 1 base to trimming and J lost 7 bases, with 16 bases between them. CDR1 and CDR2 (germline): KGHSH, LQKENI.

This chain connects TRBV28 to TRBJ1-5; 9 bases are shared with TRBD1. This CDR3 contains 14 residues. Germline V CDR1 and CDR2: MDHEN, SYDVKM. The V segment lost 7 bases and the J segment 6 bases; nucleotides outside the gene matches: 7. CDR3 loop: CASTVNRGRQPQHF. In DNA form, the CDR3 reads TGTGCCAGCACCGTGAACAGGGGGCGTCAGCCCCAGCATTTT.

This clone was seen just once. The rearrangement uses TRBV4-3 and TRBJ2-3, with 7 nucleotides matching TRBD2. The CDR3 length is 16 residues. With 0 bases clipped from V and 3 bases from J, the junction kept 6 bases outside the gene matches. Germline V gene data show CDR1 as LGHNA and CDR2 as YSLEER. The CDR3 DNA reads as TGCGCCAGCAGCCAAGAAGGTCTTAGCGGGACAGATACGCAGTATTTT. Translating it yields CASSQEGLSGTDTQYF.

This sequence joins TRBV6-5 and TRBJ1-1; weak D call: TRBD1 (5 bases). The V gene's germline CDR1 is MNHEY and CDR2 SVGAGI. V lost 6 bases and J 5 bases, leaving 19 bases between the germline ends. The CDR3 covers 15 residues. The CDR3 sequence: CASSPWEAGKTEAFF. The DNA for the CDR3 is TGTGCCAGCAGCCCCTGGGAGGCAGGGAAGACTGAAGCTTTCTTT.

This CDR3 reads CAWTPRQGIAFF. The CDR3 region has the DNA TGTGCCTGGACCCCAAGACAGGGGATAGCTTTCTTT. V usage is TRBV30 and J usage is TRBJ1-1; 8 positions agree with TRBD1. The CDR3 has 12 residues. CDR1 and CDR2 from the germline V gene are GTSNPN and SVGIG (reference sequence). Trimming took 4 bases from V and 10 from J; bases not matched to a gene: 8.

The gene calls are TRBV5-4 and TRBJ1-2; 12 bases agree with TRBD1. This CDR3 has 15 amino acids. CDR1 and CDR2 (germline): SGHNT, YYREEE (reference sequence). The V and J ends lost 2 bases and 8 bases, in that order; junction bases with no gene match: 7. CDR3 DNA sequence: TGTGCCAGCAGCTTCGCGGGACAGGGGGCGAAAGGCTACACCTTC. Residues: CASSFAGQGAKGYTF.

This rearrangement joins TRBV6-4 to TRBJ2-3; TRBD1 agrees at 9 bases. The CDR3 runs 15 residues. The J segment lost 3 bases and the V segment lost 4 bases, leaving 5 bases of the junction unmatched. Germline values: CDR1 MRHNA, CDR2 SNTAGT. CDR3 region: CASSGGDRDTDTQYF. In nucleotides, the CDR3 is TGTGCCAGCAGTGGTGGGGACAGGGATACAGATACGCAGTATTTT.

The chain combines TRBV28 with TRBJ2-5; 8 bases agree with TRBD2. The germline V gene has CDR1 MDHEN and CDR2 SYDVKM. The junction had 11 bases not matched to a gene; V was cut back by 7 bases and J by 4 bases. The CDR3 has 15 residues. The CDR3 loop reads CASTEGGLGRETQYF. DNA of the CDR3: TGTGCCAGCACCGAAGGGGGACTAGGGAGAGAGACCCAGTACTTC.

The rearrangement joins TRBV7-6 to TRBJ2-1; D uncertain. Germline CDR1 reads SGHVS; CDR2 reads FNYEAQ. V lost 5 bases and J 0 bases, leaving 14 bases between the germline ends. This CDR3 region has 16 residues. In nucleotides, the CDR3 is TGTGCCAGCAGCCCTATCGCGCTAGTCTCCTACAATGAGCAGTTCTTC. It specifies CASSPIALVSYNEQFF.

The V call is TRBV6-5, the J call TRBJ2-3; 8 bases align to TRBD1. There are 15 residues in the CDR3. The germline V gene has CDR1 MNHEY and CDR2 SVGAGI. Unmatched junction bases numbered 8, after V lost 5 bases and J lost 4 bases. CDR3 DNA: TGTGCCAGCAGTAAAACAGGGGGTTCAGCAGATACGCAGTATTTT. It translates to CASSKTGGSADTQYF.

V gene TRBV30 combines with J gene TRBJ2-5, with a possible D match to TRBD2 (5 bases). V was pared by 4 bases and J by 5 bases, with 20 bases between. Germline V gene sequence: CDR1 GTSNPN, CDR2 SVGIG (reference sequence). This CDR3 comprises 15 residues. This chain's CDR3 is CAWNPSLPRTETQYF. In DNA, the CDR3 is TGTGCCTGGAATCCTAGCCTGCCCCGTACGGAGACCCAGTACTTC.

This clone has ten or more counts. The J gene is TRBJ2-1, the V gene TRBV4-2, with 8 positions matching TRBD2. The V and J ends lost 0 bases and 5 bases, in that order; junction bases with no gene match: 12. From germline, CDR1 is LGHNA and CDR2 YNFKEQ. The CDR3 sequence is 18 residues long. DNA for the CDR3: TGTGCCAGCAGCCAAGAGGCCTCAGGAGCGGGAGCTCACAATGAGCAGTTCTTC. Encoded protein: CASSQEASGAGAHNEQFF.

This clone was seen a few times. V is TRBV5-1 and J is TRBJ2-1, with 8 bases aligning to TRBD2. The V segment lost 6 bases and the J segment 10 bases; nucleotides outside the gene matches: 12. This CDR3 contains 14 residues. Germline V gene data show CDR1 as SGHRS and CDR2 as YFSETQ. The CDR3 protein is CASTEPGLGTEQFF. The CDR3 region has the DNA TGCGCCAGCACAGAACCGGGACTAGGAACGGAGCAGTTCTTC.

V and J are TRBV2 and TRBJ2-7, with 7 bases matching TRBD2. Germline V lookup: CDR1 SNHLY, CDR2 FYNNEI. The CDR3 sequence is 16 residues long. Trimming removed 3 bases from V and 0 bases from J; junction bases left unmatched: 8. The DNA of the CDR3 is TGTGCCAGCAGTGAGCGGGCTAGCGGTTCCTCCTACGAGCAGTACTTC. It codes for CASSERASGSSYEQYF.

Turning to this clone: A single base is all that separates this from a far larger clone, so a read error is likely. This is likely a read error, given that the CDR3 carries no conserved phenylalanine or tryptophan at its end. This chain links TRBV4-1 with TRBJ1-5, with 7 bases lining up with TRBD1. J gave up 6 bases and V 4 bases, and 3 bases lay outside the gene matches. Germline V lookup: CDR1 MGHRA, CDR2 YSYEKL. The CDR3 consists of 13 residues. CDR3: CASSPGTVQPQHL. CDR3 bases: TGCGCCAGCAGCCCAGGGACAGTTCAGCCCCAGCATTTG.

The rearrangement joins TRBV5-1 to TRBJ2-3; D is perhaps TRBD2 (5 bases). CDR3 length equals 14 residues. V dropped 5 bases and J dropped 0 bases, with 10 bases sitting between them. The V gene's germline CDR1 is SGHRS and CDR2 YFSETQ. CDR3 protein: CASRRAVSTDTQYF. CDR3 DNA: TGCGCCAGCAGGCGGGCGGTTAGCACAGATACGCAGTATTTT. Supplemented by reference TRBV5-1 and TRBJ2-3, the full variable domain reads KAGVTQTPRYLIKTRGQQVTLSCSPISGHRSVSWYQQTPGQGLQFLFEYFSETQRNKGNFPGRFSGRQFSNSRSEMNVSTLELGDSALYLCASRRAVSTDTQYFGPGTRLTVL.

The chain carries TRBV5-4 and TRBJ2-5; TRBD1 agrees at 9 bases. Trimming removed 5 bases from V and 3 bases from J; junction bases left unmatched: 5. The CDR3 totals 14 residues. In germline, CDR1 is SGHNT, CDR2 YYREEE (reference sequence). CDR3 bases: TGTGCCAGCAGACAGGGACAGGGAAAAGAGACCCAGTACTTC. Residues: CASRQGQGKETQYF.

The chain has TRBV27 and TRBJ1-2; the D gene is possibly TRBD1 (5 bases). V lost 8 bases to trimming and J lost 5 bases, with 27 bases between them. There are 17 residues in the CDR3. CDR1 MNHEY and CDR2 SMNVEV come from the germline V gene (reference sequence). The CDR3: CASRYPLRTRLRYGYTF. CDR3 coding DNA: TGTGCCAGCCGTTACCCCCTAAGGACACGGCTACGATATGGCTACACCTTC.

This rearrangement joins TRBV7-3 to TRBJ2-5, with D perhaps TRBD2 (5 bases). Germline values: CDR1 SGHTA, CDR2 FQGTGA. Trimming took off 2 bases at V and 5 bases at J, with 9 bases between the two ends. The CDR3 runs 13 residues. The CDR3 region has the DNA TGTGCCAGCAGCTTAGGGAGTTTGGAGACCCAGTACTTC. This translates into CASSLGSLETQYF.

This sequence joins TRBV28 and TRBJ2-3; TRBD2 agrees at 8 bases. The CDR3 covers 17 residues. Germline loops: CDR1 MDHEN, CDR2 SYDVKM. V was pared by 6 bases and J by 5 bases, with 16 bases of the junction left unmatched. In DNA form, the CDR3 reads TGTGCCAGCAGACAGATAGAAACGGGAGGGAGTGGAGATACGCAGTATTTT. Translated: CASRQIETGGSGDTQYF.

This chain uses TRBV6-1 with TRBJ2-5, with TRBD2 identical over 12 bases. The J call may be in error: the DNA end matches TRBJ2-7 better. CDR1 MNHNS and CDR2 SASEGT come from the germline V gene. The CDR3 totals 14 residues. CDR3 sequence reads: CASRLAGGPYEQYF. For the CDR3, the DNA is TGTGCCAGCAGGCTAGCGGGAGGGCCGTACGAGCAGTACTTC.